This TCR beta chain is drawn from a study of response to subunit inactivated influenza vaccine. Via MiXCR, TCRdb re-called the RT-PCR reads, giving one row per CDR3 protein. Of hundreds of thousands of distinct CDR3 sequences in the sample, approximately 13% were seen once. J was trimmed by 11 bases and V by 8 bases; bases with no gene match: 16. The V gene's germline CDR1 is SEHNR and CDR2 FQNEAQ (reference sequence). The CDR3 extends over 14 amino acids. The TCR originated in a man aged 45-65 years who received an inactivated influenza vaccine. V and J are TRBV7-9 and TRBJ2-7; 9 nucleotides line up with TRBD1. Sequencing used PBMCs from blood, obtained 14 to 15 days before vaccination. CDR3 DNA: TGTGCCAGCGAGCCGGGGACAGGGTCCTACAAGGAGTACTTC. The encoded protein is CASEPGTGSYKEYF.